These 21 T cell receptor beta chains came from one sample sequenced in a study of metastatic and nonmetastatic thyroid tumors (dated by TCRdb to 2020 to 2021). The protocol used for the library was PCR. Sequencing used an Illumina HiSeq 4000. TCRdb ran its own pipeline on the public reads, namely fastp trimming at Q25 and MiXCR clone calling, and kept in-frame beta chains. The sample yields approximately 10,000 clones; approximately 14% were counted once. Approximately 5.1% of the sample rests with the top ten. Before undergoing thyroid surgery, none of the patients had been given any kind of treatment. Material: blood. Every receptor here comes from a female donor with papillary thyroid cancer or a benign thyroid nodule (not recorded which). Some clones in this sample may be carry-over from other donors' samples.

This sequence joins TRBV12-3 or TRBV12-4 and TRBJ1-6; the match to TRBD1 covers 8 bases. With V trimmed by 4 bases and J by 9 bases, 5 bases remained unmatched. The CDR3 consists of 14 residues. The CDR3 spells CASSSAGGISPLHF. CDR3 coding DNA: TGTGCCAGCAGTTCCGCAGGGGGCATTTCACCCCTCCACTTT.

The chain links TRBV6-2 or TRBV6-3 to TRBJ1-2, with 7 bases identical to TRBD1. There are 16 residues in the CDR3. Germline CDR1 reads MNHEY; CDR2 reads SVGEGT. Trimming took 5 bases from V and 3 from J; bases not matched to a gene: 12. CDR3: CASSGPQGQRDYGYTF. The CDR3 nucleotides are TGTGCCAGCAGTGGCCCCCAGGGACAGAGGGACTATGGCTACACCTTC.

By sample fraction, this clone is medium-sized. The junction departs from the called germline gene at one end, perhaps through a read error. The V call is TRBV2, the J call TRBJ2-7, with D hard to call. The CDR3 is made up of 13 amino acids. Germline V gene data show CDR1 as SNHLY and CDR2 as FYNNEI. The CDR3 DNA is TGTGCCAGCAGGGAAGACCTCCATGACGAGCAGTACTTC. It codes for CASREDLHDEQYF.

The chain joins TRBV20-1 to TRBJ2-1; 12 positions match TRBD2. With 2 bases clipped from V and 8 bases from J, the junction kept 10 bases outside the gene matches. Germline CDR1 reads DFQATT; CDR2 reads SNEGSKA (reference sequence). The CDR3 is 16 residues long. This CDR3 reads CSARSTTSGSSYEQFF. CDR3 bases: TGCAGTGCTAGATCCACGACTAGCGGGAGCTCTTATGAGCAGTTCTTC.

The chain recombines TRBV4-3 with TRBJ2-1; D is unclear. The V gene lost 4 bases and the J gene lost 1 base, with 11 bases spanning the gap. This CDR3 region has 15 residues. CDR1 and CDR2 from the germline V gene are LGHNA and YSLEER. The CDR3 loop is CASSPDLRSYNEQFF. CDR3 sequence (DNA): TGCGCCAGCAGCCCTGATCTACGTTCCTACAATGAGCAGTTCTTC.

This chain uses TRBV19 with TRBJ1-3; D is ambiguous. Trimming took off 6 bases at V and 0 bases at J, with 9 bases between the two ends. The CDR3 spans 14 residues. The germline V gene has CDR1 LNHDA and CDR2 SQIVND (reference sequence). The DNA for the CDR3 is TGTGCCAGTAGAGGTCAGAACTCTGGAAACACCATATATTTT. Residues: CASRGQNSGNTIYF.

Within the sample, this clone is medium-sized. The CDR3: CASRTSEETQYF. CDR3 DNA sequence: TGTGCCAGCCGGACTAGTGAAGAGACCCAGTACTTC. The rearrangement links TRBV6-1 to TRBJ2-5; 7 nucleotides agree with TRBD2. V shed 8 bases, J shed 3 bases, and the junction held 3 bases outside the gene matches. The germline V gene has CDR1 MNHNS and CDR2 SASEGT. The CDR3 runs 12 residues.

This clone rates as medium-sized. This sequence joins TRBV12-3 or TRBV12-4 and TRBJ1-1; no reliable D call. V was clipped by 5 bases and J by 0 bases, with 13 bases between them. The CDR3 is 15 residues long. CDR3 loop: CASSPSVQMNTEAFF. The CDR3, as DNA: TGTGCCAGCAGTCCCTCGGTCCAGATGAACACTGAAGCTTTCTTT.

Within the sample, this clone is medium-sized. The chain couples TRBV28 to TRBJ2-7; D gene unclear. Trimming left V 6 bases short and J 3 bases short, with 6 bases between. Germline CDR1 reads MDHEN; CDR2 reads SYDVKM. The CDR3 runs 11 residues. The CDR3 region is CASSHSYEQYF. The CDR3 nucleotides are TGTGCCAGCAGCCACAGCTACGAGCAGTACTTC.

Many counts were recorded for this clone. Just one base apart from a much larger clone, this may be a read error. The genes are TRBV2 and TRBJ1-1; D may be TRBD1 (5 bases). Per the germline V gene, CDR1 is SNHLY and CDR2 is FYNNEI. This CDR3 has 13 amino acids. The V end lost 10 bases, the J end lost 1 base, and 13 bases lay between the germline ends. The CDR3 coding sequence is TGTGCCACCGAGGGACGGGAGAACACTGAAGCTTTCTTT. Protein sequence: CATEGRENTEAFF.

This clone occurred many times. The V gene is TRBV20-1, the J gene TRBJ2-7; D may correspond to TRBD1 or TRBD2 (6 bases each). Germline V gene sequence: CDR1 DFQATT, CDR2 SNEGSKA (reference sequence). The CDR3 length is 13 residues. Trimming pared 2 bases from V and 6 bases from J, leaving 14 bases between. CDR3 sequence: CSARRSGGGEQYF. In DNA, the CDR3 is TGCAGTGCTAGACGGTCCGGGGGCGGCGAGCAGTACTTC.

V is TRBV5-6 and J is TRBJ2-7; 8 bases match TRBD2. The V gene end was trimmed by 0 bases and the J gene end by 3 bases; junction bases not matched to a gene: 2. The CDR3 is made up of 14 amino acids. Germline V gene sequence: CDR1 SGHDT, CDR2 YYEEEE. The DNA of the CDR3 is TGTGCCAGCAGCTTGGCGGGGGGGGTCTACGAGCAGTACTTC. This codes for CASSLAGGVYEQYF.

This clone was observed a few times. V usage is TRBV6-6 and J usage is TRBJ2-1; possible D gene TRBD2, 5 bases. The CDR3 is made up of 13 amino acids. Trimming shortened V by 3 bases and J by 4 bases, and 7 bases separated the two germline ends. Germline V gene lookup returns CDR1 MNHNY and CDR2 SVGAGI (reference sequence). This CDR3 reads CASSYGRYNEQFF. The CDR3 DNA is TGTGCCAGCAGTTATGGGAGATACAATGAGCAGTTCTTC.

Many counts were recorded for this clone. A much larger clone lies a single base off, so this may be a read error. CDR3 amino acids: CASSSRGYCGYTF. CDR3 coding DNA: TGTGCCAGCAGCTCCCGGGGGTACTGTGGCTACACCTTC. The chain carries TRBV6-2 or TRBV6-3 and TRBJ1-2, with D possibly TRBD1 on 5 matching bases. From germline, CDR1 is MNHEY and CDR2 SVGEGT. This CDR3 has 13 amino acids. V gave up 6 bases and J gave up 7 bases, with 15 bases separating them.

Concerning this clone itself: This may arise from a read error, as a much more abundant clone is one base away. Other DNA variants within this sample encode the same CDR3. This chain's CDR3 is CASSLAWVKGGPYEQYF. In nucleotides, the CDR3 is TGTGCCAGCAGCTTAGCTTGGGTGAAGGGTGGGCCCTACGAGCAGTACTTC. This rearrangement joins TRBV7-2 to TRBJ2-7; D uncertain. V lost 0 bases to trimming and J lost 2 bases, with 17 bases between them. There are 17 residues in the CDR3. The germline V gene encodes CDR1 SGHTA and CDR2 FQGNSA.

This clone is categorized as medium-sized. The rearrangement links TRBV6-2 or TRBV6-3 to TRBJ2-7; 7 nucleotides align to TRBD1. In germline, CDR1 is MNHEY, CDR2 SVGEGT. The CDR3 runs to 14 residues. Trimming took 5 bases from V and 3 from J; bases not matched to a gene: 7. This CDR3 reads CASSKRDRNYEQYF. The DNA of the CDR3 is TGTGCCAGCAGTAAAAGGGACAGAAACTACGAGCAGTACTTC.

The V and J genes are TRBV6-1 and TRBJ1-3, with D perhaps matching TRBD1 (6 bases). The CDR3 is 15 residues long. Germline CDR1 and CDR2: MNHNS and SASEGT. Trimming cost V 6 bases and J 1 base, with 13 bases left between them. The CDR3 sequence is CASRTTGLSGNTIYF. CDR3 bases: TGTGCCAGCAGAACCACAGGGCTTTCTGGAAACACCATATATTTT.

By share, this clone counts as medium-sized (0.01 to 0.1%). This chain connects TRBV7-9 to TRBJ2-1, with D tentatively TRBD1 or TRBD2 (5 bases each). V was clipped by 5 bases and J by 4 bases, with 21 bases between them. CDR3 length equals 17 residues. Germline CDR1 is SEHNR and CDR2 is FQNEAQ (reference sequence). CDR3 sequence reads: CASSLSPGPRTYNEQFF. CDR3 DNA sequence: TGTGCCAGCAGCCTTAGCCCGGGACCTAGGACATACAATGAGCAGTTCTTC.

This clone was recorded many times. J is TRBJ2-3 and V is TRBV7-6; 15 positions agree with TRBD2. J was trimmed by 9 bases and V by 1 base; bases with no gene match: 2. CDR3 length: 15 amino acids. Germline V gives CDR1 SGHVS, CDR2 FNYEAQ. The CDR3 DNA reads TGTGCCAGCAGCTTAGGTGGGACTAGCGGGGGGACGCAGTATTTT. Its protein is CASSLGGTSGGTQYF.

This clone was found a few times. V gene TRBV19 combines with J gene TRBJ1-1; D is uncertain. Germline V gene data show CDR1 as LNHDA and CDR2 as SQIVND (reference sequence). V was shortened by 1 base and J by 5 bases, with 8 bases between the two germline ends. This CDR3 spans 13 amino acids. CDR3 nucleotides: TGTGCCAGTAGTATAGGAAGAAATACTGAAGCTTTCTTT. This sequence encodes CASSIGRNTEAFF.

This clone is judged medium-sized. V usage is TRBV20-1 and J usage is TRBJ1-3; D gene ambiguous. Per germline, CDR1 DFQATT and CDR2 SNEGSKA (reference sequence). V lost 0 bases and J lost 3, with 6 bases in between. The CDR3 contains 13 residues. The CDR3 sequence is CSARDGLGNTIYF. The CDR3 DNA follows: TGCAGTGCTAGAGATGGTCTTGGAAACACCATATATTTT.